This T cell receptor (beta chain) is drawn from a study of control samples from healthy donors and cancer patients. The V gene's germline CDR1 is SEHNR and CDR2 FQNEAQ (reference sequence). The CDR3 has 19 residues. V lost 5 bases and J lost 9, with 29 bases in between. Profiled with immunoSEQ multiplex PCR; TCRdb holds only in-frame clones, not every one. The top ten hold around 1.3% of the sample, which has about 150,000 clones, approximately 94% seen once. V gene TRBV7-9 combines with J gene TRBJ1-6, with a tentative D call TRBD1 (6 bases). This receptor was identified in a woman aged 18-35 years in good health. The sample comprised blood. The DNA of the CDR3 is TGTGCCAGCAGCCACCCGACCACTTCAACGACAGGTTATGGTTCACCCCTCCACTTT. Protein sequence: CASSHPTTSTTGYGSPLHF.